The count of the clone carrying this TCR beta chain is one. Antigen: not known. This sample is part of a study of Graves' ophthalmopathy and Graves' hyperthyroidism. Study-wide findings and caveats: Ophthalmopathy and stable hyperthyroidism were discriminated by a 13-signature model, with around 88% sensitivity and 65% to 83% specificity.

Diagnosis used clinical symptoms, serum thyroxine, TRAb, thyroid ultrasound and orbital computed tomography. From fresh peripheral blood, roughly 9.3 ml in volume, the PBMCs were obtained. RNA transcripts yielded amplified TCR beta CDR3 regions. After a first-round RT-PCR with HTBI primers, a second-round multiplex PCR was run. From the multiplex PCR reads, TCRdb called clonotypes with MiXCR, one entry per CDR3 protein. The sample shows about 400,000 distinct CDR3 sequences, 15% of them seen only once. This CDR3 is built from 13 residues. Germline V gene lookup returns CDR1 MNHNS and CDR2 SASEGT. The V segment lost 6 bases and the J segment 7 bases; nucleotides outside the gene matches: 6.

Material: peripheral blood. The source is a woman aged 18-29 years with stable Graves' hyperthyroidism. The chain is built from TRBV6-1 and TRBJ1-2; 9 positions match TRBD1. Here the CDR3 reads CASRTQGARGYTF. The CDR3 DNA sequence: TGTGCCAGCAGGACACAGGGGGCACGTGGCTACACCTTC.